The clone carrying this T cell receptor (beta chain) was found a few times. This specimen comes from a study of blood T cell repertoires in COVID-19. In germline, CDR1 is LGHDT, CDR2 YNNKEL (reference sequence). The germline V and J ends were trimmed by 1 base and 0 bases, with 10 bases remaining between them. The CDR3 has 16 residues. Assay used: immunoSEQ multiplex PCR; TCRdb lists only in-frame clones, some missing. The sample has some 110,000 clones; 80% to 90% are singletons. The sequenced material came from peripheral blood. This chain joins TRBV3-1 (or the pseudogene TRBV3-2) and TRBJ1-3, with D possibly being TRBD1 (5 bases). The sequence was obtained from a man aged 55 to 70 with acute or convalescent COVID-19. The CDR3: CASSQGGHLSGNTIYF. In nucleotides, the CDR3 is TGTGCCAGCAGCCAAGGAGGACACCTCTCTGGAAACACCATATATTTT.